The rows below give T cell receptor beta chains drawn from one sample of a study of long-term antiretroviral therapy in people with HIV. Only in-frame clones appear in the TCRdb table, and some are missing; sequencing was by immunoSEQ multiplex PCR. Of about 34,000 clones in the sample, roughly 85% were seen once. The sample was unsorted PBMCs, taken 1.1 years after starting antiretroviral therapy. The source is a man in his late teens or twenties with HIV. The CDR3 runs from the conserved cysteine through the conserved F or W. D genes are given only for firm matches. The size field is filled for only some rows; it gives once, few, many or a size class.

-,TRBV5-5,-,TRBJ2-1,CASSPGPYNEQFF,TGTGCCAGCAGCCCCGGACCGTACAATGAGCAGTTCTTC
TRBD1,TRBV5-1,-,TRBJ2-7,CASRPGTAIYEQYF,TGCGCCAGCAGGCCCGGGACAGCCATCTACGAGCAGTACTTC
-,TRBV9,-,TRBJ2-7,CASSVGGGGATYYEQYF,TGTGCCAGCAGCGTAGGGGGGGGCGGGGCAACCTACTACGAGCAGTACTTC
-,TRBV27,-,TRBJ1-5,CASKGHGDQPQHF,TGTGCCAGCAAGGGTCACGGGGATCAGCCCCAGCATTTT
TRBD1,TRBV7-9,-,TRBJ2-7,CASSLRRLGQGAYEQYF,TGTGCCAGCAGCTTACGACGGCTGGGACAGGGGGCCTACGAGCAGTACTTC
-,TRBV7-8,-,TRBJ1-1,CASRRGGNTEAFF,TGTGCCAGCAGGAGGGGAGGGAACACTGAAGCTTTCTTT
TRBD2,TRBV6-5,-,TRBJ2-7,CASALAGVPYEQYF,TGTGCCAGCGCCCTAGCGGGGGTTCCCTACGAGCAGTACTTC
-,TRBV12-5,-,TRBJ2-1,CASARDHEQFF,TGTGCTAGTGCTCGGGACCATGAGCAGTTCTTC
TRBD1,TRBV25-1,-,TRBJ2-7,CASSDPPGTAGEQYF,TGTGCCAGCAGTGACCCACCCGGGACAGCCGGCGAGCAGTACTTC
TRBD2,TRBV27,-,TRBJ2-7,CASSSSGTSSYEQYF,TGTGCCAGCAGTTCATCCGGGACTAGCTCCTACGAGCAGTACTTC
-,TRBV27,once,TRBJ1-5,CASSLYYPDSNQPQHF,TGTGCCAGCAGTTTATATTACCCAGATAGCAATCAGCCCCAGCATTTT
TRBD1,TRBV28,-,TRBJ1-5,CASSRTGRFDQPQHF,TGTGCCAGCAGTAGGACAGGGAGGTTCGATCAGCCCCAGCATTTT
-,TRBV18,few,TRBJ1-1,CASSLGPPRSDTEAFF,TGTGCCAGCTCACTAGGACCACCCCGGTCGGACACTGAAGCTTTCTTT
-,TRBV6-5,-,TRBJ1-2,CASSPWTDSRPCTF,TGTGCCAGCAGCCCCTGGACGGATTCCCGCCCCTGCACCTTC
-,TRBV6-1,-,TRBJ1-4,CASSTGTSNEKLFF,TGTGCCAGCAGTACCGGGACGTCAAATGAAAAACTGTTTTTT
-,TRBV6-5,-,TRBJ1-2,CASTQPGADYGYTF,TGTGCCAGCACCCAGCCGGGGGCAGACTATGGCTACACCTTC